What follows are 17 T cell receptor beta chains derived from one specimen sequenced in a study of blood T cells in healthy people across ages. Through a sample-barcoded 5' primer and a J-beta primer mix, a second PCR was run for roughly 7 to 11 cycles. TCRdb itself ran the 5' RACE reads through MiXCR, one entry per CDR3 protein. The sample lists hundreds of thousands of distinct CDR3 sequences, more than 45% occurring once. Sequencing was carried out using blood. These receptors were obtained from a man under 40 in good health.

V and J are TRBV2 and TRBJ2-6; D call uncertain. Trimming left V 7 bases short and J 0 bases short, with 13 bases between. This CDR3 has 16 amino acids. Germline loops: CDR1 SNHLY, CDR2 FYNNEI. The chain's CDR3 is CASTRRLGSGANVLTF. In DNA form, the CDR3 reads TGTGCCAGCACAAGGCGCCTGGGCTCTGGGGCCAACGTCCTGACTTTC. The whole variable domain, filled in from reference TRBV2 and TRBJ2-6, reads EPEVTQTPSHQVTQMGQEVILRCVPISNHLYFYWYRQILGQKVEFLVSFYNNEISEKSEIFDDQFSVERPDGSNFTLKIRSTKLEDSAMYFCASTRRLGSGANVLTFGAGSRLTVL.

The rearrangement joins TRBV5-1 to TRBJ1-6; maybe TRBD1 (5 bases). The germline CDR1 and CDR2 sequences are SGHRS and YFSETQ. V was shortened by 1 base and J by 9 bases, with 17 bases between the two germline ends. This CDR3 is 16 amino acids long. The CDR3 protein is CASSLSSAGMGSPLHF. CDR3 sequence (DNA): TGCGCCAGCAGCTTGTCATCGGCAGGGATGGGTTCACCCCTCCACTTT.

The rearrangement joins TRBV30 to TRBJ1-2, with 8 nucleotides matching TRBD1. The length of the CDR3 is 13 residues. V dropped 2 bases and J dropped 5; count of bases not matched to a gene: 4. The germline V gene encodes CDR1 GTSNPN and CDR2 SVGIG (reference sequence). For the CDR3, the DNA is TGTGCCTGGAGTCGGGACAGGCCGTATGGCTACACCTTC. Its protein product is CAWSRDRPYGYTF.

This chain uses TRBV20-1 with TRBJ1-5; D uncertain. The CDR3 has 14 residues. Germline assignment: CDR1 DFQATT and CDR2 SNEGSKA (reference sequence). The ends were cut back, 4 bases at V and 5 bases at J, with 15 bases in the middle. The CDR3: CSAIGGGIDQPQHF. Here the CDR3 DNA reads TGCAGTGCTATTGGCGGCGGGATTGATCAGCCCCAGCATTTT.

This clonotype was observed a few times. The rearrangement uses TRBV27 and TRBJ2-7; D unclear. Germline CDR1 is MNHEY and CDR2 is SMNVEV (reference sequence). V shed 3 bases and J shed 2 bases, with 8 bases lying between them. The CDR3 consists of 13 residues. CDR3 sequence: CASSFRWAYEQYF. In DNA form, the CDR3 reads TGTGCCAGCAGTTTTAGGTGGGCCTACGAGCAGTACTTC.

This chain links TRBV10-3 with TRBJ2-3; no definite D call. This CDR3 has 14 amino acids. Germline V gives CDR1 ENHRY, CDR2 SYGVKD. V shed 3 bases and J shed 0 bases, with 7 bases lying between them. CDR3 sequence (DNA): TGTGCCATCAGTGATGTAGCTAGCACAGATACGCAGTATTTT. Protein: CAISDVASTDTQYF.

This chain uses TRBV7-2 with TRBJ2-1, with 7 bases that match TRBD2. The CDR3 length is 16 residues. Trimming at V came to 2 bases and at J to 4 bases, leaving 8 bases not matched to a gene. Germline CDR1 reads SGHTA; CDR2 reads FQGNSA. CDR3 loop: CASSLQMSGIYNEQFF. The CDR3 nucleotides read TGTGCCAGCAGCTTACAAATGAGCGGGATATACAATGAGCAGTTCTTC.

The rearrangement links TRBV4-3 to TRBJ2-1; 7 bases are a match to TRBD2. Germline V gene lookup returns CDR1 LGHNA and CDR2 YSLEER. V lost 8 bases and J lost 6; bases outside the gene matches: 19. The CDR3 is 17 residues long. DNA for the CDR3: TGCGCCAGCCCGCCATGTAAGGACGGGAGGAACCCCAATGAGCAGTTCTTC. Its translation: CASPPCKDGRNPNEQFF.

V gene TRBV7-9 combines with J gene TRBJ1-2; D unresolved. Between the trimmed V and J ends, which lost 7 bases and 8 bases, there was a span of 8 bases. CDR1 is SEHNR, CDR2 FQNEAQ, per germline (reference sequence). This CDR3 contains 10 residues. The CDR3 bases are TGTGCCAGCAACGTGGACGGCTACACCTTC. Amino acid sequence: CASNVDGYTF.

The chain has TRBV20-1 and TRBJ2-1; weak D call: TRBD1 (5 bases). V was cut by 3 bases and J by 7 bases, with 10 bases left in between. Per the germline V gene, CDR1 is DFQATT and CDR2 is SNEGSKA (reference sequence). There are 12 residues in the CDR3. In DNA form, the CDR3 reads TGCAGTGCTAGTCAGGGTACGAATGAGCAGTTCTTC. It yields the protein CSASQGTNEQFF.

This clonotype was observed a handful of times. The chain is built from TRBV13 and TRBJ2-3, with 8 bases lining up with TRBD1. Germline CDR1 reads PRHDT; CDR2 reads FYEKMQ (reference sequence). The CDR3 covers 18 residues. With V trimmed by 2 bases and J by 0 bases, 10 bases remained unmatched. This CDR3 reads CASSLSWGDRTSTDTQYF. CDR3 sequence (DNA): TGTGCCAGCAGCTTAAGCTGGGGGGACAGGACTAGCACAGATACGCAGTATTTT.

J is TRBJ2-1 and V is TRBV15; 12 nucleotides match TRBD2. The junction had 16 bases not matched to a gene; V was cut back by 4 bases and J by 6 bases. The CDR3 is 19 amino acids. Germline V lookup: CDR1 LNHNV, CDR2 YYDKDF (reference sequence). CDR3 sequence (DNA): TGTGCCACCAGCAAACACCGACTAGCGGGGGACCCGGTACTCAATGAGCAGTTCTTC. Translated: CATSKHRLAGDPVLNEQFF.

The table lists this clonotype with a few counts. This sequence joins TRBV9 and TRBJ1-2; TRBD1 matches at 7 bases. The CDR3 sequence is 14 residues long. Per germline, CDR1 SGDLS and CDR2 YYNGEE. J was trimmed by 3 bases and V by 1 base; bases with no gene match: 3. The CDR3 protein is CASSVTGADYGYTF. Written as DNA, the CDR3 is TGTGCCAGCAGCGTAACAGGGGCAGACTATGGCTACACCTTC.

V is TRBV12-3 or TRBV12-4 and J is TRBJ1-2; possible D gene TRBD1, 5 bases. This CDR3 is 13 amino acids long. V gave up 6 bases and J gave up 3 bases, with 11 bases separating them. CDR3 DNA sequence: TGTGCCAGCAGCCGAGAGGGGCACTATGGCTACACCTTC. This sequence encodes CASSREGHYGYTF.

The V call is TRBV6-2 or TRBV6-3, the J call TRBJ2-7; D remains unclear. This CDR3 has 12 residues. The ends were cut back, 6 bases at V and 3 bases at J, with 9 bases in the middle. Per the germline V gene, CDR1 is MNHEY and CDR2 is SVGEGT. CDR3 nucleotide sequence: TGTGCCAGCAGCCCCCAGTTCTACGAGCAGTACTTC. This sequence encodes CASSPQFYEQYF.

This rearrangement joins TRBV5-1 to TRBJ1-2; the D gene is possibly TRBD1 (5 bases). Per germline, CDR1 SGHRS and CDR2 YFSETQ. This CDR3 is 14 amino acids long. Trimming removed 0 bases from V and 4 bases from J, with 10 bases in between. The DNA for the CDR3 is TGCGCCAGCAGCTTGGAAAAGGGACCCTATGGCTACACCTTC. It encodes CASSLEKGPYGYTF.

This clonotype came up once. V gene TRBV10-3 combines with J gene TRBJ1-1, with TRBD1 as a possible D gene (6 bases). Germline V gene lookup returns CDR1 ENHRY and CDR2 SYGVKD. The CDR3 consists of 15 residues. V lost 8 bases and J 10 bases, leaving 26 bases between the germline ends. The CDR3 reads CAIGEPGAGRALAFF. The DNA of the CDR3 is TGTGCCATCGGCGAACCAGGGGCGGGGAGGGCACTAGCTTTCTTT.